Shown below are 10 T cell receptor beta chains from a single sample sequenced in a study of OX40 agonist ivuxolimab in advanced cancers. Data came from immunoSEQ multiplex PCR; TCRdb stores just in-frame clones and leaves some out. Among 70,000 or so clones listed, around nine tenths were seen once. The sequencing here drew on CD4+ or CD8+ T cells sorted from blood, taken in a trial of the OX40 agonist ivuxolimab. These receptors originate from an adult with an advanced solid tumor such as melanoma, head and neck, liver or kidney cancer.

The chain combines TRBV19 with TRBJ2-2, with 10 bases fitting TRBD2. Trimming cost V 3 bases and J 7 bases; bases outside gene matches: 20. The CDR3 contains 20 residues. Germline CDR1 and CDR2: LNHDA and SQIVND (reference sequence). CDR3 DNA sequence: TGTGCCAGTAGTATTACGGCTATTGCAGCGGGAGGGCCTCGGAACGGGGAGCTGTTTTTT. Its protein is CASSITAIAAGGPRNGELFF. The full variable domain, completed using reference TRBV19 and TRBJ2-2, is DGGITQSPKYLFRKEGQNVTLSCEQNLNHDAMYWYRQDPGQGLRLIYYSQIVNDFQKGDIAEGYSVSREKKESFPLTVTSAQKNPTAFYLCASSITAIAAGGPRNGELFFGEGSRLTVL.

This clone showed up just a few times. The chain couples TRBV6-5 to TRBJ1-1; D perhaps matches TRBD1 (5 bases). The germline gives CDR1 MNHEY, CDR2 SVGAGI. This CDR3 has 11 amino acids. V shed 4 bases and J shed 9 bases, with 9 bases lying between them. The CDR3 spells CASSSWGKAFF. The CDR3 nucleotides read TGTGCCAGCAGTTCCTGGGGGAAAGCTTTCTTT.

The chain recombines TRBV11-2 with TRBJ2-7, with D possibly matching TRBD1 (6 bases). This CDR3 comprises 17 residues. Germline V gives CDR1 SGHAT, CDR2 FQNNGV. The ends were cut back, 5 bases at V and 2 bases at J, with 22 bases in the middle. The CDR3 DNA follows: TGTGCCAGCAGCCCACCTGCCCCCGGGACAAGGACCTACGAGCAGTACTTC. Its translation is CASSPPAPGTRTYEQYF.

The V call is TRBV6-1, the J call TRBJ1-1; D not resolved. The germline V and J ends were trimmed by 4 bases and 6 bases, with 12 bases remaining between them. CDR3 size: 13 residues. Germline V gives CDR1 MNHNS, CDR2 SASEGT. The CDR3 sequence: CASSGQSGSEAFF. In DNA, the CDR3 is TGTGCCAGCAGTGGGCAGAGTGGGTCTGAAGCTTTCTTT.

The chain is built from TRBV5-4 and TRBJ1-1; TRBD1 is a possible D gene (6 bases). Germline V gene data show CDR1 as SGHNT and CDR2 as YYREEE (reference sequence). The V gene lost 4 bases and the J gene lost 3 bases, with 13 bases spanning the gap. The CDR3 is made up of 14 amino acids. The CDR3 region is CASSQGRGDTEAFF. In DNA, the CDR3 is TGTGCCAGCAGCCAAGGAAGGGGGGACACTGAAGCTTTCTTT.

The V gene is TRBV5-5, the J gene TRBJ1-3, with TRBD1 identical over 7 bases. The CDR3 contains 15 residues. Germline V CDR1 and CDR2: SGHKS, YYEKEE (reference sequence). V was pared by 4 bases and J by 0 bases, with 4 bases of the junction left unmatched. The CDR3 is CASSPDRNSGNTIYF. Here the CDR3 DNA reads TGTGCCAGCAGCCCGGACAGGAACTCTGGAAACACCATATATTTT.

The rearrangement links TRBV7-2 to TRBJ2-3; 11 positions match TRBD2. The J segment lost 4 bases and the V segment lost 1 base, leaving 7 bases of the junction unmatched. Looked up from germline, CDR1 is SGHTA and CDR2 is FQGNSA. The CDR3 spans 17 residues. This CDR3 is CASSLGSGGARADTQYF. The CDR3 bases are TGTGCCAGCAGCTTAGGTAGCGGGGGGGCCCGGGCAGATACGCAGTATTTT.

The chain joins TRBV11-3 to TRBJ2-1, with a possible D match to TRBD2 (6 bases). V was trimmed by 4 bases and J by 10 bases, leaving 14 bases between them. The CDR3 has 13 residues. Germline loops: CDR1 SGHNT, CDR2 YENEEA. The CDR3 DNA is TGTGCCAGCAGCTCGGGACTCATGACGGAGCAGTTCTTC. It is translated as CASSSGLMTEQFF.

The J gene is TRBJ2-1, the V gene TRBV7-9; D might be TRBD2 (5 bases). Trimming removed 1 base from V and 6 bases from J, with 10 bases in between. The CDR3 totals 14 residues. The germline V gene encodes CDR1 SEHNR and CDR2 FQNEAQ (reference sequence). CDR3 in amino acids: CASSLGTSLNEQFF. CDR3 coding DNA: TGTGCCAGCAGCTTAGGGACTTCCCTCAATGAGCAGTTCTTC.

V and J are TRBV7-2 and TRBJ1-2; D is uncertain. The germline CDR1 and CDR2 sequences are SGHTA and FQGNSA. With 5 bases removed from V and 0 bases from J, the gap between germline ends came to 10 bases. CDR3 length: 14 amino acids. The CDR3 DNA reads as TGTGCCAGCAGCCCGCTCGGAGCTAACTATGGCTACACCTTC. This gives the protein CASSPLGANYGYTF.